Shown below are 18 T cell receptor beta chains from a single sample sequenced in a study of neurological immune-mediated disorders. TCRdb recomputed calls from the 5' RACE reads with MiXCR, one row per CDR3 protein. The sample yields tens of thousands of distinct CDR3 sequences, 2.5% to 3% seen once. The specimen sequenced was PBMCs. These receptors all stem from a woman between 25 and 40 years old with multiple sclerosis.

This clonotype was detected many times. DNA for the CDR3: TGTGCCATCAGTGAAGGCGGGACCCACCGTCGCGAGCAGTACTTC. Amino acids: CAISEGGTHRREQYF. V gene TRBV10-3 combines with J gene TRBJ2-7, with D tentatively TRBD2 (6 bases). There are 15 residues in the CDR3. The germline V gene encodes CDR1 ENHRY and CDR2 SYGVKD. V was clipped by 3 bases and J by 6 bases, with 18 bases between them.

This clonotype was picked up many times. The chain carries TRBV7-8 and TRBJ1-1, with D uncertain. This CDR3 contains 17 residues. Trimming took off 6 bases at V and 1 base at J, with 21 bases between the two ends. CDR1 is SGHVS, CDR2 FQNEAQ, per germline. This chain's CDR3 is CASRITSLGLRNTEAFF. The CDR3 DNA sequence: TGTGCCAGCAGAATAACATCTTTAGGTCTCAGGAACACTGAAGCTTTCTTT.

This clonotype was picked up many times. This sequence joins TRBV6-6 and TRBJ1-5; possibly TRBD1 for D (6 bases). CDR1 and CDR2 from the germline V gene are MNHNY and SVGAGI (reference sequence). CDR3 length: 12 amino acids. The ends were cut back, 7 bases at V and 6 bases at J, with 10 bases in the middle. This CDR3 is CASTQGPQPQHF. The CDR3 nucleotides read TGTGCCAGCACACAGGGCCCTCAGCCCCAGCATTTT.

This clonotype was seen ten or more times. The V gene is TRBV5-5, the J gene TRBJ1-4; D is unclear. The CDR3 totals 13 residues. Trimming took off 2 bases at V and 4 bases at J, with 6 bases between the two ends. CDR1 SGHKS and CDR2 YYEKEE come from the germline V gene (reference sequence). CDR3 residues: CASSLGSNEKLFF. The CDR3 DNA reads TGTGCCAGCAGCTTAGGAAGTAATGAAAAACTGTTTTTT.

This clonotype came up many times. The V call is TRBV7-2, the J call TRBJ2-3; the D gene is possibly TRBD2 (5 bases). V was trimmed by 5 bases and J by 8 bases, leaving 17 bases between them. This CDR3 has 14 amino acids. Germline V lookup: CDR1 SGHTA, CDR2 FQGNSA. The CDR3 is CASSPAGLPGTQYF. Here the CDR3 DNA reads TGTGCCAGCAGCCCCGCGGGCCTACCTGGTACGCAGTATTTT.

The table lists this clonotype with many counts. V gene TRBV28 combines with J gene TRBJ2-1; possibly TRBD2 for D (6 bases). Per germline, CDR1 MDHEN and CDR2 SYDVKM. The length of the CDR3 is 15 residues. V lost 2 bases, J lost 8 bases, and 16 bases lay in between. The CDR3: CASSLTGRRTYEQFF. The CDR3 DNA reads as TGTGCCAGCAGTTTAACCGGGAGAAGGACCTATGAGCAGTTCTTC.

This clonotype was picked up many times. CDR3 in amino acids: CSSMGQDFYNEQFF. CDR3 in DNA: TGCAGTTCCATGGGGCAGGACTTCTACAATGAGCAGTTCTTC. The chain joins TRBV20-1 to TRBJ2-1, with D perhaps being TRBD1 or TRBD2 (5 bases each). This CDR3 spans 14 amino acids. V was cut by 8 bases and J by 3 bases, with 17 bases left in between. Germline CDR1 reads DFQATT; CDR2 reads SNEGSKA (reference sequence).

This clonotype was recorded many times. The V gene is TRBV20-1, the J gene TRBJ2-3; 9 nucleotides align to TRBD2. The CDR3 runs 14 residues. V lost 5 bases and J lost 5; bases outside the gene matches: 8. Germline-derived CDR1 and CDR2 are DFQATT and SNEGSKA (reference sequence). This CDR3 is CSAPAGGQGDTQYF. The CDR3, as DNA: TGCAGTGCTCCGGCGGGAGGGCAGGGAGATACGCAGTATTTT.

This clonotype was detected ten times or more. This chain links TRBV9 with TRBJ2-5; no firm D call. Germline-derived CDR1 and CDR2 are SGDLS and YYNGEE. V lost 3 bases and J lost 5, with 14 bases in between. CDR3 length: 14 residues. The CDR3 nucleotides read TGTGCCAGCAGCGCCCGCATAGGCCCGGAGACCCAGTACTTC. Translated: CASSARIGPETQYF.

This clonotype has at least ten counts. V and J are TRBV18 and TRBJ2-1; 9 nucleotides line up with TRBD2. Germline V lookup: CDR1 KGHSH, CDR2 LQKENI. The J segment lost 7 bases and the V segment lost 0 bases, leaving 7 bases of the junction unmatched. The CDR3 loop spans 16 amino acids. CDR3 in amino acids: CASSPPRLAGPNEQFF. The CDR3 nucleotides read TGTGCCAGCTCACCACCTCGGCTAGCGGGGCCTAATGAGCAGTTCTTC.

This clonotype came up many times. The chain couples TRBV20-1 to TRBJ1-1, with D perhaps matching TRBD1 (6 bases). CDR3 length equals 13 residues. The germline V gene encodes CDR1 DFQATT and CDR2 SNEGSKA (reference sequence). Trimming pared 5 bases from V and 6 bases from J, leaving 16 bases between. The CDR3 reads CSAPPAGGPEAFF. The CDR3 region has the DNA TGCAGTGCTCCGCCGGCGGGGGGCCCTGAAGCTTTCTTT.

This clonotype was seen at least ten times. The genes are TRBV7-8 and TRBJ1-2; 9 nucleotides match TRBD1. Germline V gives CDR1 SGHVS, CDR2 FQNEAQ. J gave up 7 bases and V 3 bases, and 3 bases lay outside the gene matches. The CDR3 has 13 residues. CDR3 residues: CASSFTGGSGYTF. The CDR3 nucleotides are TGTGCCAGCAGCTTTACAGGGGGCTCTGGCTACACCTTC.

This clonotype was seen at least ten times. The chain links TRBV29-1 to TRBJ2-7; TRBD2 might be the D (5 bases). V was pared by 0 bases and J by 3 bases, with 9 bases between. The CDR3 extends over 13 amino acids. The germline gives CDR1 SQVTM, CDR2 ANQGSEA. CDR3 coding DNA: TGCAGCGTTGAAGACGGACTCTACTACGAGCAGTACTTC. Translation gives CSVEDGLYYEQYF.

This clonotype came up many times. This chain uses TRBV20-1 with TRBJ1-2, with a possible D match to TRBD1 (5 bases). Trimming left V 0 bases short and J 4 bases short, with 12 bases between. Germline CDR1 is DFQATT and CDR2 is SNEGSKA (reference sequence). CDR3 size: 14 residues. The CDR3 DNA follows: TGCAGTGCTAGAGATTCCTCAGGGTTCTATGGCTACACCTTC. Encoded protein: CSARDSSGFYGYTF.

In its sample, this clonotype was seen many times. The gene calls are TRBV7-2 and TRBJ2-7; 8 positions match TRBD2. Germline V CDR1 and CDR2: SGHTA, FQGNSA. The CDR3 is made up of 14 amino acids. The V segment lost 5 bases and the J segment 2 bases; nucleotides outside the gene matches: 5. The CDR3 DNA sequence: TGTGCCAGCAGCCCCCTGGGACTAGCCTACGAGCAGTACTTC. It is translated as CASSPLGLAYEQYF.

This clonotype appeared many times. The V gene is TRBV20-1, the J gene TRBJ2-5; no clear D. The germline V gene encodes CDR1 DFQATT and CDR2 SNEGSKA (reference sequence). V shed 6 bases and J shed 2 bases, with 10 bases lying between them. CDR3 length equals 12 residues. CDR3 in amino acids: CSAPRLQETQYF. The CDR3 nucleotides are TGCAGTGCGCCCAGGCTTCAAGAGACCCAGTACTTC.

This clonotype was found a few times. DNA of the CDR3: TGTGCCATCAGTGACCCTTCCGGGAACACTGAAGCTTTCTTT. It is translated as CAISDPSGNTEAFF. The chain combines TRBV10-3 with TRBJ1-1, with unresolved D. Germline V gene data show CDR1 as ENHRY and CDR2 as SYGVKD. This CDR3 comprises 14 residues. V gave up 3 bases and J gave up 1 base, with 9 bases separating them.

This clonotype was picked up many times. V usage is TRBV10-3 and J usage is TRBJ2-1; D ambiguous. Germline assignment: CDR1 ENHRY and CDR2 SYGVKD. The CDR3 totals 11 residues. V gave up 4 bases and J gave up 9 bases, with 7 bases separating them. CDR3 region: CAISGHIEQFF. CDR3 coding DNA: TGTGCCATCAGTGGGCACATTGAGCAGTTCTTC.